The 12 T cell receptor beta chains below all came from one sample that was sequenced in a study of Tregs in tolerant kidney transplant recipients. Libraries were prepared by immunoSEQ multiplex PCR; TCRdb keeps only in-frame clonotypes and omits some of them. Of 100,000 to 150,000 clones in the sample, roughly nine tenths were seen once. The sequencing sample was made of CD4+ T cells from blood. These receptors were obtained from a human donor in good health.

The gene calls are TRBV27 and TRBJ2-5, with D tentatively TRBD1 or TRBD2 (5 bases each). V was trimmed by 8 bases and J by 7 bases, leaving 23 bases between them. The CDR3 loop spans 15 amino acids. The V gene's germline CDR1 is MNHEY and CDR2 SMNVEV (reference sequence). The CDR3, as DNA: TGTGCCAGCCGGGACCCCCGCGCGACCCTTGGGACCCAGTACTTC. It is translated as CASRDPRATLGTQYF.

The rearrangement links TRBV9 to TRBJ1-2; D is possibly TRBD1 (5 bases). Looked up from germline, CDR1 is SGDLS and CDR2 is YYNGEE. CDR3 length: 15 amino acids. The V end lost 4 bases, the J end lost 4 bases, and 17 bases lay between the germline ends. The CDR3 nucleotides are TGTGCCAGCAGCTCCCAGAGTGGGACTCCCTATGGCTACACCTTC. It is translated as CASSSQSGTPYGYTF.

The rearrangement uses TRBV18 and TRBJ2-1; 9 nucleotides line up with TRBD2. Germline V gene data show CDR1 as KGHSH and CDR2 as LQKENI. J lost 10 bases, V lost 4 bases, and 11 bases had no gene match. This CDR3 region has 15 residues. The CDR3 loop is CASSLGLAQLGEQFF. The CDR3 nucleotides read TGTGCCAGCTCACTGGGACTAGCCCAACTCGGGGAGCAGTTCTTC.

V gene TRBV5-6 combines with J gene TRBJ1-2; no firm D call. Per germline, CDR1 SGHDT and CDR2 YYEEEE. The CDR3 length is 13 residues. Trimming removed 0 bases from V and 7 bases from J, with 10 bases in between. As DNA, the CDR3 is TGTGCCAGCAGCTTGGTGACCTCGGGTGGCTACACCTTC. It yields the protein CASSLVTSGGYTF.

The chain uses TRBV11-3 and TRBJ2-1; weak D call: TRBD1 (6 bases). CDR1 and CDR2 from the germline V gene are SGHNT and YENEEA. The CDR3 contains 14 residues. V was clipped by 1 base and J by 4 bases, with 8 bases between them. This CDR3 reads CASSLGTVYNEQFF. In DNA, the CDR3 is TGTGCCAGCAGCTTAGGGACAGTATACAATGAGCAGTTCTTC.

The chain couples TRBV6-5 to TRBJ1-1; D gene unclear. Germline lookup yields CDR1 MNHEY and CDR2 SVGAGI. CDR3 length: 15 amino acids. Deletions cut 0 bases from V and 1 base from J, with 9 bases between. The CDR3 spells CASSYSRASNTEAFF. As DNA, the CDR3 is TGTGCCAGCAGTTACTCGAGGGCGTCGAACACTGAAGCTTTCTTT.

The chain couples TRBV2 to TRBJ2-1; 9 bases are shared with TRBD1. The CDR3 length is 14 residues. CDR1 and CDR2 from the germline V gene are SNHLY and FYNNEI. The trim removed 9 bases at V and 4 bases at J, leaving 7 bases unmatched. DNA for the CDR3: TGTGCCAGGAGCTCGGGGACAGGGTACAATGAGCAGTTCTTC. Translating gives CARSSGTGYNEQFF.

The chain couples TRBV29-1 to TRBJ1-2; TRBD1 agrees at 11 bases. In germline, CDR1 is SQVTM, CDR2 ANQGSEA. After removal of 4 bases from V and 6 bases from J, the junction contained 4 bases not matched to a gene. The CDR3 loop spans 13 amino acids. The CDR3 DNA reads TGCAGCGTTGGGGACAGGGGGTGGAATGGCTACACCTTC. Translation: CSVGDRGWNGYTF.

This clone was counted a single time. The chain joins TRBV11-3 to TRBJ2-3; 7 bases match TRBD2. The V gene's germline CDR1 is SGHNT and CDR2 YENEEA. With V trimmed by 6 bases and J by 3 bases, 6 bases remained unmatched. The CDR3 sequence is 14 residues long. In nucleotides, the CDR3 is TGTGCCAGCAGACAGACTAGCCGTACAGATACGCAGTATTTT. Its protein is CASRQTSRTDTQYF.

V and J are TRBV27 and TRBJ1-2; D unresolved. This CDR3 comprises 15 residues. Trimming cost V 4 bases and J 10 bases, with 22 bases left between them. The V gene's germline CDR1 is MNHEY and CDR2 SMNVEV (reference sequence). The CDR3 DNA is TGTGCCAGCAGTTCTGGGCCCTCGGGCGGCCTCCTCTACACCTTC. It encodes CASSSGPSGGLLYTF.

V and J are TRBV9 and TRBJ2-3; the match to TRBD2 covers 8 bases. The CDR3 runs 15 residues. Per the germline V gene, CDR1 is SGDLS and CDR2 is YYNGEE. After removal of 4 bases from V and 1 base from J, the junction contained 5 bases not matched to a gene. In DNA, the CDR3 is TGTGCCAGCAGCCAACGGGGGGGCGGCACAGATACGCAGTATTTT. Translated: CASSQRGGGTDTQYF. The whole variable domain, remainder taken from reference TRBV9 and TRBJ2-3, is DSGVTQTPKHLITATGQRVTLRCSPRSGDLSVYWYQQSLDQGLQFLIQYYNGEERAKGNILERFSAQQFPDLHSELNLSSLELGDSALYFCASSQRGGGTDTQYFGPGTRLTVL.

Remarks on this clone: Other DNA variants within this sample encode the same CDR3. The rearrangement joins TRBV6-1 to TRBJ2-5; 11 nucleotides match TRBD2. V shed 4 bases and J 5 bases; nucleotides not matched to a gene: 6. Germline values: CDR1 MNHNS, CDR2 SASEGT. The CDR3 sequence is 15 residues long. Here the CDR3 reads CASSGLAGGWETQYF. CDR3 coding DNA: TGTGCCAGCAGTGGTCTAGCGGGGGGCTGGGAGACCCAGTACTTC.